The rows below give T cell receptor beta chains drawn from one sample of a study of lymphopenia after photon versus proton radiotherapy. The protocol was immunoSEQ multiplex PCR, while the TCRdb copy is restricted to in-frame clones and leaves out a portion. The table includes approximately 150,000 clones, roughly nine tenths detected once. Sequenced material: peripheral blood, taken from a patient treated with photon-based radiotherapy. The receptors here all came from a man aged 45-65 years with gastric cancer. Each CDR3 is given with its conserved first and last residue. Each record gives: clone size, V gene, J gene, D gene, CDR3 protein, CDR3 DNA. A D gene is named only where the DNA matches it firmly. Clone size is stated in some rows and not others, as once, few, many or a class when expanded.

NA	TRBV11-2	TRBJ2-3	TRBD2	CASSLGRSGRQYF	TGTGCCAGCAGCTTAGGGCGGAGCGGGAGGCAGTATTTT
NA	TRBV18	TRBJ1-1	NA	CASSPRSTEAFF	TGTGCCAGCTCACCGCGGAGCACTGAAGCTTTCTTT
NA	TRBV18	TRBJ2-2	TRBD1	CASSPDRVGNTGELFF	TGTGCCAGCTCACCGGACAGGGTCGGGAACACCGGGGAGCTGTTTTTT
NA	TRBV7-2	TRBJ1-2	NA	CASSLAAAVNYGYTF	TGTGCCAGCAGCTTAGCAGCAGCTGTTAACTATGGCTACACCTTC
NA	TRBV7-9	TRBJ2-4	NA	CASSSSMGIQYF	TGTGCCAGCAGTTCATCGATGGGCATTCAGTACTTC
NA	TRBV5-1	TRBJ2-7	NA	CASSLRGEPYEQYF	TGCGCCAGCAGCCTGAGGGGGGAACCCTACGAGCAGTACTTC
NA	TRBV7-2	TRBJ2-3	NA	CASSRDGSTDTQYF	TGTGCCAGCAGCCGGGACGGTTCCACAGATACGCAGTATTTT
NA	TRBV5-1	TRBJ2-2	TRBD2	CASSWTSGSPSTGELFF	TGCGCCAGCAGCTGGACTAGCGGGAGCCCCAGCACCGGGGAGCTGTTTTTT
NA	TRBV28	TRBJ2-5	NA	CASSPIQETQYF	TGTGCCAGCAGCCCTATCCAAGAGACCCAGTACTTC
NA	TRBV4-1	TRBJ2-7	NA	CASSPPGGAYEQYF	TGCGCCAGCAGCCCCCCGGGCGGTGCCTACGAGCAGTACTTC
NA	TRBV5-5	TRBJ1-4	TRBD1	CASSRIPGQGNEKLFF	TGTGCCAGCAGCAGAATACCGGGACAGGGGAATGAAAAACTGTTTTTT
few	TRBV5-6	TRBJ2-3	TRBD2	CASSRTSGRPDTQYF	TGTGCCAGCAGCAGGACTAGCGGGAGGCCTGATACGCAGTATTTT
NA	TRBV4-1	TRBJ2-5	NA	CASSQGLGGETQYF	TGCGCCAGCAGCCAAGGACTAGGGGGAGAGACCCAGTACTTC
NA	TRBV27	TRBJ2-7	TRBD2	CASSSPSGRAYEQYF	TGTGCCAGCAGTTCACCTAGCGGGAGGGCCTATGAGCAGTACTTC
NA	TRBV5-1	TRBJ2-1	NA	CASSLGPEDYNEQFF	TGCGCCAGCAGCTTGGGTCCAGAAGACTACAATGAGCAGTTCTTC
NA	TRBV18	TRBJ2-3	NA	CASSPPGGVRVDTQYF	TGTGCCAGCTCACCGCCCGGGGGAGTGAGGGTTGATACGCAGTATTTT
NA	TRBV9	TRBJ2-1	TRBD2	CASSAWGGEEQFF	TGTGCCAGCAGCGCCTGGGGAGGGGAAGAGCAGTTCTTC
once	TRBV28	TRBJ1-1	NA	CASSPTQGNTEAFF	TGTGCCAGCAGTCCTACCCAGGGAAACACTGAAGCTTTCTTT
NA	TRBV7-9	TRBJ2-1	NA	CASSPPINNEQFF	TGTGCCAGCAGCCCCCCGATTAACAATGAGCAGTTCTTC
NA	TRBV29-1	TRBJ2-7	TRBD1	CSVAPRRTGNYEQYF	TGCAGCGTTGCCCCGCGTAGGACAGGGAACTACGAGCAGTACTTC
NA	TRBV28	TRBJ1-2	NA	CASSLKFRLEGYTF	TGTGCCAGCAGTTTAAAGTTCAGGTTGGAGGGCTACACCTTC
NA	TRBV10-2	TRBJ2-7	NA	CASSESGYYEQYF	TGCGCCAGCAGTGAGTCTGGCTACTACGAGCAGTACTTC
NA	TRBV27	TRBJ2-7	NA	CASSSVTGPGYEQYF	TGTGCCAGCAGTTCGGTGACAGGTCCTGGCTACGAGCAGTACTTC
once	TRBV5-6	TRBJ2-3	TRBD2	CASSRSGRAEDTQYF	TGTGCCAGCAGTCGAAGCGGGAGGGCCGAAGATACGCAGTATTTT
NA	TRBV19	TRBJ1-2	NA	CASNPGRPEGGYTF	TGTGCCAGTAACCCGGGGCGGCCCGAGGGTGGCTACACCTTC
NA	TRBV6-5	TRBJ1-1	NA	CASSYSVPGNTEAFF	TGTGCCAGCAGTTACTCAGTTCCCGGGAACACTGAAGCTTTCTTT
NA	TRBV7-2	TRBJ2-3	NA	CASNRGDTQYF	TGTGCCAGCAACCGGGGAGATACGCAGTATTTT
NA	TRBV7-9	TRBJ2-5	TRBD1	CASSLVAGGETQYF	TGTGCCAGCAGCCTGGTGGCAGGGGGAGAGACCCAGTACTTC
once	TRBV11-2	TRBJ1-1	NA	CASSLSKNTEAFF	TGTGCCAGCAGCTTATCGAAGAACACTGAAGCTTTCTTT
NA	TRBV20-1	TRBJ1-4	TRBD1	CKVGQGEKLFF	TGCAAAGTTGGACAGGGGGAAAAACTGTTTTTT
NA	TRBV29-1	TRBJ1-1	TRBD1	CSVEVRTGITEAFF	TGCAGCGTTGAAGTAAGGACAGGGATCACTGAAGCTTTCTTT
NA	TRBV7-2	TRBJ1-2	NA	CASSLDRVGYTF	TGTGCCAGCAGCTTAGACAGGGTTGGCTACACCTTC
NA	TRBV5-1	TRBJ2-7	NA	CASSSGYEQYF	TGCGCCAGCAGCTCCGGCTACGAGCAGTACTTC
once	TRBV19	TRBJ1-2	TRBD1	CASKTTGDGGGYTF	TGTGCCAGTAAAACGACAGGGGACGGCGGTGGCTACACCTTC
NA	TRBV19	TRBJ2-2	NA	CASKGRTGSTGELFF	TGTGCCAGTAAGGGAAGAACAGGGTCGACCGGGGAGCTGTTTTTT
NA	TRBV6-1	TRBJ1-1	TRBD1	CASREGAHKATEAFF	TGTGCCAGCAGAGAGGGGGCACATAAGGCGACTGAAGCTTTCTTT
NA	TRBV5-1	TRBJ2-6	TRBD2	CASSLGLAGGPGGVLTF	TGCGCCAGCAGCTTGGGACTAGCGGGAGGGCCGGGTGGCGTCCTGACTTTC
NA	TRBV6-5	TRBJ1-5	NA	CASSYTFGGNQPQHF	TGTGCCAGCAGTTACACTTTCGGGGGTAATCAGCCCCAGCATTTT
NA	TRBV2	TRBJ2-1	NA	CASSDPPTVNEQFF	TGTGCCAGCAGTGATCCTCCAACAGTAAATGAGCAGTTCTTC
NA	TRBV5-4	TRBJ2-7	TRBD1	CASSFSQGFEQYF	TGTGCCAGCAGCTTCTCACAGGGGTTCGAGCAGTACTTC
NA	TRBV9	TRBJ2-5	NA	CASSVGVGGETQYF	TGTGCCAGCAGCGTAGGCGTGGGGGGAGAGACCCAGTACTTC
NA	TRBV7-2	TRBJ1-2	TRBD1	CASSEDRLYGYTF	TGTGCCAGCAGCGAGGACAGGCTCTATGGCTACACCTTC
NA	TRBV6-6	TRBJ2-3	NA	CASTRGQGEGDTQYF	TGTGCCAGCACTCGGGGCCAGGGCGAGGGAGATACGCAGTATTTT
NA	TRBV19	TRBJ2-1	NA	CASSIEVRQLYNEQFF	TGTGCCAGTAGTATAGAAGTCCGACAGCTATACAATGAGCAGTTCTTC
NA	TRBV5-4	TRBJ2-1	NA	CASKGGAVRNEQFF	TGTGCCAGCAAGGGGGGGGCGGTCCGCAATGAGCAGTTCTTC
many	TRBV15	TRBJ2-3	TRBD1	CATSGYRGHITDTQYF	TGTGCCACCAGCGGATACAGGGGGCACATCACAGATACGCAGTATTTT
NA	TRBV29-1	TRBJ2-3	TRBD2	CSALGGAAGGVDTQYF	TGCAGCGCCCTCGGGGGAGCAGCGGGAGGGGTAGATACGCAGTATTTT
NA	TRBV5-1	TRBJ2-4	TRBD2	CASSLASGRNIQYF	TGCGCCAGCAGCTTGGCTAGCGGGAGGAACATTCAGTACTTC
NA	TRBV5-5	TRBJ2-7	NA	CASSLVGGRGDEQYF	TGTGCCAGCAGCTTGGTGGGTGGGAGAGGGGACGAGCAGTACTTC
NA	TRBV7-2	TRBJ1-5	NA	CASSLMDLRDQPQHF	TGTGCCAGCAGCTTAATGGACTTAAGGGATCAGCCCCAGCATTTT
once	TRBV19	TRBJ1-4	NA	CASSRFLFATNEKLFF	TGTGCCAGTAGTAGGTTCCTGTTTGCAACTAATGAAAAACTGTTTTTT